The 23 T cell receptor beta chains listed next were all sequenced from one sample in a study of tumor and adjacent non-tumor tissue in lung cancer. Three rounds of nested PCR, following a modified ARM-PCR protocol, produced the TCRbeta library. TCRdb independently ran MiXCR on the multiplex PCR reads; one entry per CDR3 protein. This sample yields approximately 120,000 distinct CDR3 sequences, of which about 64% are seen a single time; roughly 19% belongs to the top ten. The template was RNA from unsorted bulk tissue. Distant lung tissue was collected more than 3 cm away from the tumor edge. Sequenced sample: distant non-tumor lung tissue. Receptors were obtained from a man aged 55 to 69 with non-small cell lung cancer.

With regard to this clonotype: Relative to the germline gene, one junction end is altered; a read error may explain this. This chain uses TRBV28 with TRBJ2-7, with TRBD1 as a possible D gene (6 bases). The CDR3 consists of 14 residues. CDR1 MDHEN and CDR2 SYDVKM come from the germline V gene. The chain's CDR3 is CTSSFMGARDEQYF. CDR3 DNA sequence: TGTACCAGCAGTTTTATGGGGGCCCGGGACGAGCAGTACTTC.

There are many counts of this clonotype. The chain employs TRBV7-9 and TRBJ2-7; D remains ambiguous. V dropped 5 bases and J dropped 2 bases, with 10 bases sitting between them. The germline V gene encodes CDR1 SEHNR and CDR2 FQNEAQ (reference sequence). This CDR3 has 13 amino acids. The CDR3 region has the DNA TGTGCCAGCAGCCCGATAGTGACCTACGAGCAGTACTTC. Translating gives CASSPIVTYEQYF.

Remarks on this clonotype: A much more abundant neighbour one base away suggests this may be a read error. DNA of the CDR3: TGTGCCAGCAATAGCGGGAGGAGTACGCAGTATTTT. Translation: CASNSGRSTQYF. This chain connects TRBV28 to TRBJ2-3, with TRBD2 matching over 10 bases. Germline V CDR1 and CDR2: MDHEN, SYDVKM. Losses at the gene ends were 7 bases for V and 8 bases for J; bases not matched to a gene: 3. The CDR3 loop spans 12 amino acids.

This chain joins TRBV9 and TRBJ1-1; D perhaps matches TRBD1 (5 bases). The germline V and J ends were trimmed by 2 bases and 1 base, with 12 bases remaining between them. The germline gives CDR1 SGDLS, CDR2 YYNGEE. The CDR3 is 15 residues long. CDR3 bases: TGTGCCAGCAGCGTGGAAGGGGATCAGAACACTGAAGCTTTCTTT. Translation gives CASSVEGDQNTEAFF.

About this clonotype: Compared with germline, one end of the junction differs, possibly owing to a read error. The genes are TRBV6-1 and TRBJ2-3, with D unclear. Looked up from germline, CDR1 is MNHNS and CDR2 is SASEGT. The CDR3 is 12 residues long. CDR3 sequence (DNA): TGTGCCAGCATCCAGATCACAGATACGCGGTATTTT. This encodes CASIQITDTRYF.

About this clonotype itself: Mismatch with germline at one junction end may stem from a read error. The chain is built from TRBV4-2 and TRBJ1-2; D is unresolved. The CDR3 length is 15 residues. Germline lookup yields CDR1 LGHNA and CDR2 YNFKEQ. The CDR3 here is CASNQHYETWGGYTF. In nucleotides, the CDR3 is TGTGCCAGCAACCAACACTATGAGACTTGGGGTGGCTACACCTTC.

V usage is TRBV20-1 and J usage is TRBJ2-7; either TRBD1 or TRBD2 may fit D (5 bases each). CDR3 length equals 16 residues. Germline loops: CDR1 DFQATT, CDR2 SNEGSKA (reference sequence). With 4 bases removed from V and 0 bases from J, the gap between germline ends came to 19 bases. In nucleotides, the CDR3 is TGCAGTGCTACCGGCGGGTTGGGGCTGAGCTCCTACGAGCAGTACTTC. Its translation is CSATGGLGLSSYEQYF.

The chain recombines TRBV19 with TRBJ2-3; D ambiguous. There are 13 residues in the CDR3. The V end was cut by 7 bases, the J end by 6 bases, with 14 bases between. The germline V gene encodes CDR1 LNHDA and CDR2 SQIVND (reference sequence). The DNA of the CDR3 is TGTGCCAGTACTTTGATCTTGGCGGATACGCAGTATTTT. Residues: CASTLILADTQYF.

This clonotype came up a few times. The J gene is TRBJ2-1, the V gene TRBV6-4; D unresolved. This CDR3 contains 13 residues. Trimming cost V 2 bases and J 4 bases, with 6 bases left between them. Germline values: CDR1 MRHNA, CDR2 SNTAGT. CDR3: CASSDGSYNEQFF. In DNA, the CDR3 is TGTGCCAGCAGTGACGGCAGTTACAATGAGCAGTTCTTC.

In its sample, this clonotype was seen a few times. A much larger clone differs from this one at a single base, so this may be a read error. The rearrangement joins TRBV6-6 to TRBJ2-1, with 7 bases that match TRBD1. Germline V gene lookup returns CDR1 MNHNY and CDR2 SVGAGI (reference sequence). CDR3 size: 15 residues. The CDR3 sequence is CAGLSGTALYNEQFF. Written as DNA, the CDR3 is TGTGCCGGCCTCTCCGGGACAGCCCTTTACAACGAGCAGTTCTTC.

Remarks on this clonotype: This may be a read error: a much more frequent sequence differs by one nucleotide. This chain links TRBV20-1 with TRBJ1-1; no definite D call. The CDR3 consists of 15 residues. Germline values: CDR1 DFQATT, CDR2 SNEGSKA (reference sequence). Here the CDR3 DNA reads TGCAGTGCTAGGATAGGCCCCGGTTTGAACGCTGAAGCTTTCTTT. Protein sequence: CSARIGPGLNAEAFF.

On this clonotype: Germline is not matched at one junction end, which may reflect a read error. The chain combines TRBV29-1 with TRBJ1-1, with D perhaps TRBD1 (5 bases). CDR3 length equals 16 residues. Germline V CDR1 and CDR2: SQVTM, ANQGSEA. CDR3 region: CRVANFGGGLLTEAFF. In DNA, the CDR3 is TGCAGAGTTGCTAATTTCGGGGGAGGGCTCTTGACCGAAGCTTTCTTT.

Points on this clonotype: The conserved final phenylalanine or tryptophan is absent from the CDR3, which likely points to a read error. The chain carries TRBV28 and TRBJ1-1; 8 bases align to TRBD1. The CDR3 has 13 amino acids. Looked up from germline, CDR1 is MDHEN and CDR2 is SYDVKM. CDR3 sequence: CASRGQDGTVAFL. CDR3 in DNA: TGTGCCAGCAGGGGACAGGACGGCACTGTAGCTTTCTTA.

In the case of this clonotype: A much larger clone lies a single base off, so this may be a read error. The rearrangement joins TRBV10-3 to TRBJ1-2; perhaps TRBD1 as D (5 bases). The CDR3 has 14 amino acids. V was trimmed by 3 bases and J by 2 bases, leaving 10 bases between them. Germline lookup yields CDR1 ENHRY and CDR2 SYGVKD. The CDR3 DNA reads TGTGCCATCAGTGATCGGGGCCTGAACTATGGCTACACCTTC. This codes for CAISDRGLNYGYTF.

With respect to this clonotype: A much bigger clone sits one base away, suggesting this may be a read error. The chain has TRBV20-1 and TRBJ1-2; TRBD1 matches 10 bases. CDR1 is DFQATT, CDR2 SNEGSKA, per germline (reference sequence). The CDR3 loop spans 15 amino acids. With 4 bases clipped from V and 2 bases from J, the junction kept 7 bases outside the gene matches. DNA for the CDR3: TGCAGTGCTAATCATGAGACAGGGGGCAACTATGGCTACACCTTC. It yields the protein CSANHETGGNYGYTF.

The V call is TRBV29-1, the J call TRBJ2-3, with a weak D call TRBD1 (6 bases). This CDR3 has 12 residues. Germline CDR1 and CDR2: SQVTM and ANQGSEA. The CDR3 spells CCHRVGTDTQYF. CDR3 in DNA: TGCTGTCACAGGGTGGGCACAGATACGCAGTATTTT.

With respect to this clonotype: This may stem from a read error, because a much larger clone lies one nucleotide away. The missing conserved phenylalanine or tryptophan at the end of this CDR3 makes a read error likely. The rearrangement links TRBV29-1 to TRBJ2-7; TRBD1 matches 8 bases. CDR1 and CDR2 (germline): SQVTM, ANQGSEA. There are 14 residues in the CDR3. The trim removed 4 bases at V and 6 bases at J, leaving 11 bases unmatched. The CDR3 DNA follows: TGCAGCGTTGGTCCGGGACAGGCGGTGAGCGAGCAGTACTTA. It translates to CSVGPGQAVSEQYL.

Concerning this clonotype: This may arise from a read error, as a much more abundant clone is one base away. This chain links TRBV14 with TRBJ2-2; D is possibly TRBD1 or TRBD2 (5 bases each). V shed 3 bases and J shed 6 bases, with 8 bases lying between them. The CDR3 spans 13 residues. CDR1 SGHDN and CDR2 FVKESK come from the germline V gene. The CDR3 region has the DNA TGTGCCAGCAGCCACTGGGGGTCCGGGGAGCTGTTTTTT. Its protein is CASSHWGSGELFF.

In this sample, this clonotype turned up once. One junction end does not reproduce the germline sequence, and a read error may be involved. V is TRBV12-3 or TRBV12-4 and J is TRBJ2-7; the match to TRBD2 covers 9 bases. The CDR3 sequence is 14 residues long. CDR3 loop: CVSRLAGHSYEQYF. The CDR3 nucleotides read TGTGTCAGCAGGCTAGCGGGGCATTCCTACGAGCAGTACTTC.

The CDR3 region is CASSLEARGFSGNTIYF. The CDR3 DNA reads as TGCGCCAGCAGCTTGGAGGCACGGGGATTCTCTGGAAACACCATATATTTT. The chain is built from TRBV5-1 and TRBJ1-3; D gene unclear. This CDR3 is built from 17 residues. The germline V gene has CDR1 SGHRS and CDR2 YFSETQ. Trimming took 0 bases from V and 0 from J, leaving 13 bases between them.

This clonotype was picked up many times. The V gene is TRBV10-3, the J gene TRBJ2-3; no clear D gene. Germline V lookup: CDR1 ENHRY, CDR2 SYGVKD. Trimming removed 6 bases from V and 2 bases from J, with 15 bases in between. CDR3 length: 15 residues. The CDR3 coding sequence is TGTGCCATCAGGGAGACCCCGGGCGCCACAGATACGCAGTATTTT. It yields the protein CAIRETPGATDTQYF.

This clonotype came up many times. The chain is built from TRBV6-6 and TRBJ2-5; 14 nucleotides agree with TRBD2. CDR3 length: 16 amino acids. Germline CDR1 MNHNY, CDR2 SVGAGI (reference sequence). The V gene end was trimmed by 6 bases and the J gene end by 2 bases; junction bases not matched to a gene: 5. CDR3 protein: CASSRGLAGGQETQYF. The CDR3 region has the DNA TGTGCCAGCAGCCGAGGACTAGCGGGGGGTCAAGAGACCCAGTACTTC.

As for this clonotype: At one of its ends the junction is not consistent with the germline gene, which may arise from a read error. The chain carries TRBV12-3 or TRBV12-4 and TRBJ2-2; maybe TRBD1 (6 bases). The CDR3 extends over 16 amino acids. This CDR3 is CASSQGHGANTGEQFF. CDR3 coding DNA: TGTGCCAGCAGCCAGGGACATGGGGCGAACACCGGGGAGCAGTTTTTT.